A single sample gave rise to the 27 T cell receptor beta chains below, sequenced in a study of cytomegalovirus exposure and HLA in healthy donors. 60 Vbeta and 13 Jbeta primers were used in PCR. This table comes from immunoSEQ multiplex PCR, and its TCRdb copy is limited to in-frame clones, with some not included. Of 150,000 to 200,000 clones listed, approximately 70% are singletons. Sequencing was performed on PBMCs. Receptors originate from a woman in her twenties or thirties in good health and CMV-seronegative.

The J gene is TRBJ2-1, the V gene TRBV7-8; 13 bases line up with TRBD2. The J segment lost 9 bases and the V segment lost 4 bases, leaving 9 bases of the junction unmatched. The germline CDR1 and CDR2 sequences are SGHVS and FQNEAQ. The CDR3 contains 16 residues. For the CDR3, the DNA is TGTGCCAGCAGCTCGGGACTAGCGGGAAAGAAGGGTGAGCAGTTCTTC. It yields the protein CASSSGLAGKKGEQFF. Combining the CDR3 with reference TRBV7-8 and TRBJ2-1 gives the whole variable domain GAGVSQSPRYKVAKRGQDVALRCDPISGHVSLFWYQQALGQGPEFLTYFQNEAQLDKSGLPSDRFFAERPEGSVSTLKIQRTQQEDSAVYLCASSSGLAGKKGEQFFGPGTRLTVL.

The V call is TRBV6-4, the J call TRBJ2-3, with D maybe TRBD2 (6 bases). CDR3 length: 14 amino acids. Germline CDR1 is MRHNA and CDR2 is SNTAGT. Trimming shortened V by 4 bases and J by 3 bases, and 11 bases separated the two germline ends. CDR3 sequence (DNA): TGTGCCAGCAGTGTCGGCGGGATGACAGATACGCAGTATTTT. Residues: CASSVGGMTDTQYF.

The rearrangement links TRBV14 to TRBJ2-1; 13 bases align to TRBD2. This CDR3 is built from 17 residues. The germline CDR1 and CDR2 sequences are SGHDN and FVKESK. Trimming took 3 bases from V and 4 from J; bases not matched to a gene: 6. CDR3 sequence reads: CASSHRLAGGPYNEQFF. Here the CDR3 DNA reads TGTGCCAGCAGCCACCGACTAGCGGGGGGCCCATACAATGAGCAGTTCTTC.

V is TRBV19 and J is TRBJ1-4; TRBD1 agrees at 7 bases. Germline V gene sequence: CDR1 LNHDA, CDR2 SQIVND (reference sequence). This CDR3 region has 14 residues. Trimming removed 7 bases from V and 5 bases from J; junction bases left unmatched: 7. The CDR3 nucleotides are TGTGCCAGTACCTCCGCAGGGGGGAATGAAAAACTGTTTTTT. Translating it yields CASTSAGGNEKLFF. Full variable domain (outside the CDR3, taken from reference TRBV19 and TRBJ1-4): DGGITQSPKYLFRKEGQNVTLSCEQNLNHDAMYWYRQDPGQGLRLIYYSQIVNDFQKGDIAEGYSVSREKKESFPLTVTSAQKNPTAFYLCASTSAGGNEKLFFGSGTQLSVL.

This clone was seen a few times. The chain employs TRBV18 and TRBJ2-3, with TRBD1 matching 7 bases. V was clipped by 3 bases and J by 5 bases; unmatched bases: 8. Germline V lookup: CDR1 KGHSH, CDR2 LQKENI. The CDR3 totals 15 residues. The CDR3 here is CASSPTGNLGDTQYF. In DNA, the CDR3 is TGTGCCAGCTCACCGACAGGGAATTTAGGAGATACGCAGTATTTT.

The genes are TRBV7-9 and TRBJ2-2, with 10 bases fitting TRBD1. The J segment lost 6 bases and the V segment lost 4 bases, leaving 8 bases of the junction unmatched. Germline CDR1 SEHNR, CDR2 FQNEAQ (reference sequence). This CDR3 has 16 amino acids. The CDR3 protein is CASSWPPGQGSGELFF. CDR3 DNA: TGTGCCAGCAGCTGGCCTCCGGGACAGGGGTCCGGGGAGCTGTTTTTT.

The V call is TRBV19, the J call TRBJ1-1, with 7 bases matching TRBD1. This CDR3 spans 14 amino acids. The germline V gene has CDR1 LNHDA and CDR2 SQIVND (reference sequence). V gave up 5 bases and J gave up 5 bases; unmatched junction bases: 8. CDR3 DNA: TGTGCCAGTAGTCCTGACAGGGATCGAACTGAAGCTTTCTTT. It encodes CASSPDRDRTEAFF.

This clone has only a few counts. The chain employs TRBV4-2 and TRBJ2-5; TRBD2 matches 8 bases. CDR3 size: 14 residues. V lost 5 bases and J lost 1; bases outside the gene matches: 3. Per germline, CDR1 LGHNA and CDR2 YNFKEQ. The CDR3 is CASSSGTSQETQYF. CDR3 nucleotides: TGTGCCAGCAGCAGTGGGACTAGCCAAGAGACCCAGTACTTC.

The chain has TRBV9 and TRBJ2-7; maybe TRBD2 (6 bases). V shed 4 bases and J shed 7 bases, with 18 bases lying between them. CDR1 SGDLS and CDR2 YYNGEE come from the germline V gene. CDR3 length equals 14 residues. CDR3 region: CASSFQGLSGEQYF. DNA of the CDR3: TGTGCCAGCAGCTTTCAGGGACTTTCGGGAGAGCAGTACTTC.

This rearrangement joins TRBV4-1 to TRBJ1-6; D unresolved. In germline, CDR1 is MGHRA, CDR2 YSYEKL. V gave up 6 bases and J gave up 2 bases, with 11 bases separating them. The CDR3 has 15 amino acids. The CDR3 here is CASRLEQTYNSPLHF. The CDR3 DNA is TGCGCCAGCAGGTTGGAACAGACCTATAATTCACCCCTCCACTTT.

This sequence joins TRBV4-2 and TRBJ2-2, with a possible D match to TRBD2 (5 bases). CDR1 is LGHNA and CDR2 is YNFKEQ in the germline V gene. CDR3 length equals 15 residues. Trimming pared 0 bases from V and 8 bases from J, leaving 13 bases between. The CDR3 DNA is TGTGCCAGCAGCCAAGAACAGCGGATCGGGGGGGAGCTGTTTTTT. Residues: CASSQEQRIGGELFF.

This chain joins TRBV6-6 and TRBJ1-2; D unresolved. Germline assignment: CDR1 MNHNY and CDR2 SVGAGI (reference sequence). CDR3 size: 15 residues. V dropped 2 bases and J dropped 1 base, with 11 bases sitting between them. CDR3 residues: CASSYVDTFNYGYTF. The CDR3 coding sequence is TGTGCCAGCAGTTACGTAGACACCTTTAACTATGGCTACACCTTC.

The V gene is TRBV2, the J gene TRBJ2-1; D is perhaps TRBD2 (5 bases). Germline V CDR1 and CDR2: SNHLY, FYNNEI. Trimming took off 2 bases at V and 0 bases at J, with 8 bases between the two ends. The CDR3 sequence is 15 residues long. The CDR3 coding sequence is TGTGCCAGCAGTGAACGAGCGGACTCCTACAATGAGCAGTTCTTC. It codes for CASSERADSYNEQFF.

Comments on this clone: Its ends do not fully match the called genes, so a read error is possible. Other DNA sequences in the same sample also yield this CDR3. The V and J genes are TRBV7-6 and TRBJ1-6; 7 positions agree with TRBD1. Germline CDR1 and CDR2: SGHVS and FNYEAQ. The CDR3 is made up of 15 amino acids. This chain's CDR3 is CASSSSDRVTSPLHF. CDR3 nucleotide sequence: TGCGCCAGCAGCTCCAGCGACAGGGTTACTTCACCCCTCCACTTT. The full variable domain, rest sourced from reference TRBV7-6 and TRBJ1-6, is GAGVSQSPRYKVTKRGQDVALRCDPISGHVSLYWYRQALGQGPEFLTYFNYEAQQDKSGLPNDRFSAERPEGSISTLTIQRTEQRDSAMYRCASSSSDRVTSPLHFGNGTRLTVT.

The genes are TRBV6-5 and TRBJ2-7; 7 nucleotides agree with TRBD2. Germline V CDR1 and CDR2: MNHEY, SVGAGI. The junction had 4 bases not matched to a gene; V was cut back by 0 bases and J by 5 bases. The CDR3 runs 14 residues. The CDR3 DNA sequence: TGTGCCAGCAGTTACTCGGGGACTAAAGACGAGCAGTACTTC. It is translated as CASSYSGTKDEQYF.

This clone was seen a single time. The chain links TRBV7-3 to TRBJ2-1, with D perhaps TRBD2 (6 bases). Germline loops: CDR1 SGHTA, CDR2 FQGTGA. The CDR3 totals 14 residues. The V end was cut by 1 base, the J end by 7 bases, with 11 bases between. The CDR3, as DNA: TGTGCCAGCAGCTTAAGCCTTGGGGGGAATGAGCAGTTCTTC. Amino acids: CASSLSLGGNEQFF.

The chain couples TRBV2 to TRBJ2-5, with 7 bases fitting TRBD2. Trimming removed 3 bases from V and 5 bases from J; junction bases left unmatched: 9. This CDR3 is built from 15 residues. Germline V gene lookup returns CDR1 SNHLY and CDR2 FYNNEI. Here the CDR3 reads CASSDWGGLSETQYF. The CDR3 DNA is TGTGCCAGCAGTGATTGGGGGGGTCTGTCGGAGACCCAGTACTTC.

The gene calls are TRBV19 and TRBJ1-1, with a tentative D call TRBD1 (6 bases). The CDR3 is made up of 14 amino acids. Trimming shortened V by 7 bases and J by 1 base, and 13 bases separated the two germline ends. Germline V CDR1 and CDR2: LNHDA, SQIVND (reference sequence). CDR3 region: CASKVGTPNTEAFF. As DNA, the CDR3 is TGTGCCAGTAAGGTGGGGACACCGAACACTGAAGCTTTCTTT.

This clone was observed a few times. The rearrangement links TRBV5-4 to TRBJ2-7; D unclear. CDR3 length: 11 amino acids. CDR1 is SGHNT and CDR2 is YYREEE in the germline V gene (reference sequence). Trimming stripped 2 bases from V and 5 bases from J, with 5 bases between. The CDR3 reads CASSFYDEQYF. In DNA form, the CDR3 reads TGTGCCAGCAGCTTTTATGACGAGCAGTACTTC.

This chain connects TRBV4-3 to TRBJ2-2, with TRBD1 matching over 10 bases. The trim removed 0 bases at V and 5 bases at J, leaving 6 bases unmatched. CDR1 and CDR2 from the germline V gene are LGHNA and YSLEER. This CDR3 comprises 17 residues. CDR3 residues: CASSQDIGQGGTGELFF. CDR3 coding DNA: TGCGCCAGCAGCCAAGATATAGGACAGGGGGGGACCGGGGAGCTGTTTTTT.

This chain links TRBV7-2 with TRBJ1-2; D remains unclear. The CDR3 sequence is 15 residues long. V lost 2 bases and J 5 bases, leaving 15 bases between the germline ends. The germline CDR1 and CDR2 sequences are SGHTA and FQGNSA. The chain's CDR3 is CASSLIPGTPYGYTF. The CDR3 DNA is TGTGCCAGCAGCTTAATACCAGGAACCCCTTATGGCTACACCTTC.

The chain recombines TRBV19 with TRBJ1-2; D not certain. Deletions cut 3 bases from V and 3 bases from J, with 8 bases between. The CDR3 is 13 amino acids. Looked up from germline, CDR1 is LNHDA and CDR2 is SQIVND (reference sequence). CDR3 loop: CASSMSPYYGYTF. The CDR3 region has the DNA TGTGCCAGTAGTATGAGCCCCTACTATGGCTACACCTTC.

The chain employs TRBV7-8 and TRBJ1-6, with unresolved D. CDR1 and CDR2 from the germline V gene are SGHVS and FQNEAQ. The V end lost 5 bases, the J end lost 7 bases, and 12 bases lay between the germline ends. The CDR3 sequence is 14 residues long. CDR3 in amino acids: CASSHGSQNSPLHF. In DNA form, the CDR3 reads TGTGCCAGCAGCCACGGTAGCCAGAATTCACCCCTCCACTTT.

This chain uses TRBV5-5 with TRBJ1-4, with TRBD1 as a possible D gene (6 bases). The germline V and J ends were trimmed by 0 bases and 7 bases, with 16 bases remaining between them. Germline V CDR1 and CDR2: SGHKS, YYEKEE (reference sequence). CDR3 size: 16 residues. The DNA for the CDR3 is TGTGCCAGCAGCTTGGGATACAGGGCTGACCTTGAAAAACTGTTTTTT. This encodes CASSLGYRADLEKLFF.

The V call is TRBV7-2, the J call TRBJ2-5; D is unresolved. Trimming shortened V by 5 bases and J by 7 bases, and 17 bases separated the two germline ends. CDR3 length: 14 residues. CDR1 is SGHTA, CDR2 FQGNSA, per germline. In DNA, the CDR3 is TGTGCCAGCAGCCCTAGTAGTGGGTCTGGGACCCAGTACTTC. It translates to CASSPSSGSGTQYF.

The chain combines TRBV11-2 with TRBJ2-5; TRBD2 might be the D (5 bases). The germline V gene has CDR1 SGHAT and CDR2 FQNNGV. The CDR3 consists of 15 residues. Trimming pared 5 bases from V and 0 bases from J, leaving 13 bases between. The DNA for the CDR3 is TGTGCCAGCAGCGGAACGGACTGGTACCAAGAGACCCAGTACTTC. Its translation is CASSGTDWYQETQYF.

The chain combines TRBV18 with TRBJ2-3, with 9 bases matching TRBD2. Trimming removed 1 base from V and 1 base from J; junction bases left unmatched: 6. This CDR3 is 17 amino acids long. From germline, CDR1 is KGHSH and CDR2 LQKENI. The CDR3 coding sequence is TGTGCCAGCTCACCACGTTTGACTAGCGGTCGCACAGATACGCAGTATTTT. This translates into CASSPRLTSGRTDTQYF.